The 18 T cell receptor beta chains in this list originate from one sample, sequenced in a study of blood T cells in healthy people across ages. A J-beta primer mix and a sample-barcoded 5' primer were used in a second PCR of about 7 to 12 cycles. A single record per CDR3 protein comes from TCRdb applying MiXCR to the 5' RACE reads. The repertoire has 1,500,000 or so distinct CDR3 sequences, around 59% of them found once; the top ten carry over 5.5%. Sequencing input: blood. The receptors originated from a man in his late teens or twenties in good health.

The V gene is TRBV11-2, the J gene TRBJ2-6; D is unresolved. CDR1 is SGHAT and CDR2 is FQNNGV in the germline V gene. This CDR3 spans 14 amino acids. V was pared by 6 bases and J by 2 bases, with 8 bases between. CDR3 amino acids: CASSLITGANVLTF. The CDR3 nucleotides are TGTGCCAGCAGTTTAATCACTGGGGCCAACGTCCTGACTTTC.

The V and J genes are TRBV19 and TRBJ2-2; TRBD1 aligns across 9 bases. V lost 3 bases and J lost 0; bases outside the gene matches: 5. This CDR3 comprises 17 residues. CDR1 is LNHDA, CDR2 SQIVND, per germline (reference sequence). CDR3 region: CASSIHGDRANTGELFF. The CDR3 nucleotides are TGTGCCAGTAGTATTCACGGGGACAGGGCGAACACCGGGGAGCTGTTTTTT.

This clonotype occurred a few times. The rearrangement uses TRBV29-1 and TRBJ2-7; perhaps TRBD2 as D (6 bases). Trimming took off 2 bases at V and 6 bases at J, with 20 bases between the two ends. The germline gives CDR1 SQVTM, CDR2 ANQGSEA. CDR3 size: 15 residues. CDR3 in amino acids: CSVERSGEPLGEQYF. Written as DNA, the CDR3 is TGCAGCGTTGAACGCTCGGGGGAGCCCTTGGGCGAGCAGTACTTC.

The chain joins TRBV4-2 to TRBJ2-2, with TRBD2 identical over 14 bases. In germline, CDR1 is LGHNA, CDR2 YNFKEQ. Germline trimming cut 2 bases from V and 6 bases from J; bases unmatched to any gene: 5. This CDR3 has 17 amino acids. CDR3 residues: CASSQWGLAGDAGELFF. Written as DNA, the CDR3 is TGTGCCAGCAGCCAATGGGGACTAGCGGGGGACGCCGGGGAGCTGTTTTTT.

V gene TRBV20-1 combines with J gene TRBJ1-4; 8 positions match TRBD1. The CDR3 spans 13 residues. V trimming: 2 bases; J trimming: 8 bases; junction bases outside the gene matches: 4. Germline CDR1 reads DFQATT; CDR2 reads SNEGSKA (reference sequence). This CDR3 reads CSARTGGGEKLFF. For the CDR3, the DNA is TGCAGTGCTAGAACAGGGGGAGGCGAAAAACTGTTTTTT.

Only a few counts were recorded for this clonotype. The CDR3 region has the DNA TGTGCCAGCAGCCCCCAGGGGTACTCCGCGGGCACCTTC. This codes for CASSPQGYSAGTF. This chain uses TRBV7-9 with TRBJ1-2; TRBD1 is a possible D gene (6 bases). The V gene's germline CDR1 is SEHNR and CDR2 FQNEAQ (reference sequence). The CDR3 is made up of 13 amino acids. Trimming stripped 5 bases from V and 13 bases from J, with 20 bases between.

This clonotype was seen only once. The V gene is TRBV6-2 or TRBV6-3, the J gene TRBJ2-5; perhaps TRBD2 as D (6 bases). The CDR3 length is 14 residues. Germline-derived CDR1 and CDR2 are MNHEY and SVGEGT. V lost 8 bases to trimming and J lost 11 bases, with 24 bases between them. The CDR3: CASSGTHPGNEQYF. For the CDR3, the DNA is TGTGCCAGCTCCGGGACTCACCCGGGGAATGAGCAGTACTTC.

The rearrangement uses TRBV7-2 and TRBJ2-2; D gene uncertain. V lost 4 bases and J 5 bases, leaving 11 bases between the germline ends. The CDR3 loop spans 14 amino acids. From germline, CDR1 is SGHTA and CDR2 FQGNSA. In DNA form, the CDR3 reads TGTGCCAGCAGCTGGTGGCAGTCGACCGGGGAGCTGTTTTTT. Residues: CASSWWQSTGELFF.

This clonotype was recorded a few times. V is TRBV11-2 and J is TRBJ2-1; D gene uncertain. Germline V lookup: CDR1 SGHAT, CDR2 FQNNGV. The CDR3 extends over 13 amino acids. The V gene lost 3 bases and the J gene lost 6 bases, with 9 bases spanning the gap. The CDR3 region is CASSLPVGNEQFF. CDR3 in DNA: TGTGCCAGCAGCTTGCCGGTAGGCAATGAGCAGTTCTTC.

The chain is built from TRBV20-1 and TRBJ2-7; 7 nucleotides line up with TRBD1. Germline V gene lookup returns CDR1 DFQATT and CDR2 SNEGSKA (reference sequence). V shed 1 base, J shed 2 bases, and the junction held 8 bases outside the gene matches. The CDR3 length is 15 residues. This CDR3 is CSARGPGQTPYEQYF. The CDR3 DNA follows: TGCAGTGCTAGAGGTCCGGGACAGACGCCCTACGAGCAGTACTTC.

This sequence joins TRBV20-1 and TRBJ2-5, with 10 bases lining up with TRBD1. The J call is in doubt because the DNA end fits TRBJ2-7 better. CDR3 length equals 16 residues. Germline V gives CDR1 DFQATT, CDR2 SNEGSKA (reference sequence). The CDR3 DNA reads as TGCAGTGCGCAAAGACCGGGACAGGGGTCGGCGGACGAGCAGTACTTC. It yields the protein CSAQRPGQGSADEQYF.

The chain recombines TRBV20-1 with TRBJ2-1; no definite D call. Trimming removed 0 bases at V and 10 bases at J, with 10 bases between. Germline lookup yields CDR1 DFQATT and CDR2 SNEGSKA (reference sequence). CDR3 length: 12 amino acids. CDR3 in amino acids: CSARDPVGEQFF. For the CDR3, the DNA is TGCAGTGCTAGAGATCCGGTGGGGGAGCAGTTCTTC.

The V gene is TRBV9, the J gene TRBJ2-7; D may be TRBD2 (7 bases). This CDR3 has 15 amino acids. Trimming took off 3 bases at V and 5 bases at J, with 18 bases between the two ends. Germline lookup yields CDR1 SGDLS and CDR2 YYNGEE. CDR3 protein: CASSAEGGWSNEQYF. In nucleotides, the CDR3 is TGTGCCAGCAGCGCCGAGGGGGGGTGGAGTAACGAGCAGTACTTC.

The chain links TRBV28 to TRBJ2-7, with no clear D. Germline V gene lookup returns CDR1 MDHEN and CDR2 SYDVKM. The CDR3 length is 12 residues. Trimming left V 5 bases short and J 8 bases short, with 13 bases between. DNA of the CDR3: TGTGCCAGCAGTCTAGGTTACGGGCAGCAGTACTTC. Translated, it gives CASSLGYGQQYF.

The gene calls are TRBV7-2 and TRBJ2-3; 7 bases are a match to TRBD2. This CDR3 has 15 amino acids. J lost 2 bases, V lost 4 bases, and 6 bases had no gene match. The germline V gene has CDR1 SGHTA and CDR2 FQGNSA. The CDR3 protein is CASSSGTTHTDTQYF. CDR3 nucleotide sequence: TGTGCCAGCAGCTCCGGGACTACCCACACAGATACGCAGTATTTT.

In this sample, this clonotype turned up a few times. The V gene is TRBV25-1, the J gene TRBJ2-7, with 10 bases aligning to TRBD2. CDR3 size: 18 residues. Trimming cost V 4 bases and J 0 bases; bases outside gene matches: 12. In germline, CDR1 is MGHDK, CDR2 SYGVNS. CDR3 in DNA: TGTGCCAGCAGTGCTAGCGGGAGAGGTGGGATTAGCTCCTACGAGCAGTACTTC. Amino acid sequence: CASSASGRGGISSYEQYF.

The V and J genes are TRBV3-1 and TRBJ2-1; 8 nucleotides agree with TRBD1. The CDR3 extends over 13 amino acids. Germline V gives CDR1 LGHDT, CDR2 YNNKEL (reference sequence). The trim removed 3 bases at V and 9 bases at J, leaving 4 bases unmatched. CDR3: CASSHRTGTEQFF. CDR3 DNA sequence: TGTGCCAGCAGCCATAGGACAGGGACTGAGCAGTTCTTC.

J is TRBJ1-6 and V is TRBV4-1; the match to TRBD1 covers 8 bases. This CDR3 has 18 residues. V gave up 0 bases and J gave up 0 bases; unmatched junction bases: 4. Germline V gene data show CDR1 as MGHRA and CDR2 as YSYEKL. The CDR3 region has the DNA TGCGCCAGCAGCCAAGACGACAGGGGTAGCTCCTATAATTCACCCCTCCACTTT. This sequence encodes CASSQDDRGSSYNSPLHF.